The rows below give T cell receptor beta chains drawn from one sample of a study of graft-versus-host responses after intestinal transplantation. The table came from immunoSEQ multiplex PCR; TCRdb's copy has only in-frame clones and leaves some out. The repertoire holds around 4,300 clones, approximately 80% seen once, with 6.5% to 7.5% in the top ten. This specimen was ileum tissue, taken 105 days after intestinal transplantation. The receptors stem from a human patient who received an intestinal transplant, so some T cells may come from the graft donor. CDR3s include the opening cysteine and the closing phenylalanine or tryptophan. Fields, in order: clone size, CDR3 length, V gene, J gene, D gene, CDR3 DNA, CDR3 protein. D genes are given only for firm matches. Clone size is stated in some rows and not others, as once, few, many or a class when expanded.

clone_size: -; cdr3_length: 14; v_call: TRBV11-2; j_call: TRBJ2-7; d_call: -; cdr3_nt: TGTGCCAGCAGCGAGGGGGTCGCTAGGGACGAGCAGTACTTC; cdr3_aa: CASSEGVARDEQYF
clone_size: -; cdr3_length: 13; v_call: TRBV25-1; j_call: TRBJ2-3; d_call: -; cdr3_nt: TGTGCCAGCAGTGGACAGGGCACAGATACGCAGTATTTT; cdr3_aa: CASSGQGTDTQYF
clone_size: -; cdr3_length: 13; v_call: TRBV10-1; j_call: TRBJ2-5; d_call: TRBD1; cdr3_nt: TGCGCCAGCAGCCCCGGGACAGAAGAGACCCAGTACTTC; cdr3_aa: CASSPGTEETQYF
clone_size: -; cdr3_length: 13; v_call: TRBV7-9; j_call: TRBJ1-4; d_call: -; cdr3_nt: TGTGCCAGCAGCTTACGGGACAATGAAAAACTGTTTTTT; cdr3_aa: CASSLRDNEKLFF
clone_size: -; cdr3_length: 15; v_call: TRBV6-5; j_call: TRBJ2-1; d_call: -; cdr3_nt: TGTGCCAGCAGTTACTCCGGGAGTTCCTACAATGAGCAGTTCTTC; cdr3_aa: CASSYSGSSYNEQFF
clone_size: few; cdr3_length: 16; v_call: TRBV12-5; j_call: TRBJ1-1; d_call: -; cdr3_nt: TGTGCTAGTGGTTTGGTCTATGGGACGGGGAACACTGAAGCTTTCTTT; cdr3_aa: CASGLVYGTGNTEAFF
clone_size: once; cdr3_length: 11; v_call: TRBV6-5; j_call: TRBJ1-1; d_call: -; cdr3_nt: TGTGCCAGCAGATGGGGCACTGAAGCTTTCTTT; cdr3_aa: CASRWGTEAFF
clone_size: -; cdr3_length: 14; v_call: TRBV7-9; j_call: TRBJ1-4; d_call: -; cdr3_nt: TGTGCCAGCAGCTTAGACAGGTCCGGAGAAAAACTGTTTTTT; cdr3_aa: CASSLDRSGEKLFF
clone_size: few; cdr3_length: 15; v_call: TRBV6-4; j_call: TRBJ2-7; d_call: -; cdr3_nt: TGTGCCAGCAGTGACTCTTATTTCCCTTCCTACGAGCAGTACTTC; cdr3_aa: CASSDSYFPSYEQYF
clone_size: -; cdr3_length: 15; v_call: TRBV5-6; j_call: TRBJ2-5; d_call: -; cdr3_nt: TGTGCCAGCAGCCAGATAGACAGGATTACGGAGACCCAGTACTTC; cdr3_aa: CASSQIDRITETQYF
clone_size: few; cdr3_length: 13; v_call: TRBV6-1; j_call: TRBJ1-1; d_call: -; cdr3_nt: TGTGCCAGCAGTGACAGGGGGAACACTGAAGCTTTCTTT; cdr3_aa: CASSDRGNTEAFF
clone_size: -; cdr3_length: 12; v_call: TRBV13; j_call: TRBJ1-2; d_call: -; cdr3_nt: TGTGCCAGCAGCTTAGGCCAGACTGGCTACACCTTC; cdr3_aa: CASSLGQTGYTF
clone_size: -; cdr3_length: 17; v_call: TRBV5-1; j_call: TRBJ2-2; d_call: -; cdr3_nt: TGCGCCAGCAGCTTGGCTTGTATGGGGGCGCGGACCGGGGAGCTGTTTTTT; cdr3_aa: CASSLACMGARTGELFF
clone_size: -; cdr3_length: 15; v_call: TRBV6-6; j_call: TRBJ2-7; d_call: TRBD2; cdr3_nt: TGTGCCAGCAGTTACTCGACTAGCGGGGGGTACGAGCAGTACTTC; cdr3_aa: CASSYSTSGGYEQYF
clone_size: -; cdr3_length: 15; v_call: TRBV28; j_call: TRBJ2-7; d_call: TRBD2; cdr3_nt: TGTGCCAGCAGCCGCATAGCGGGAGGTCCCTACGAGCAGTACTTC; cdr3_aa: CASSRIAGGPYEQYF
clone_size: -; cdr3_length: 14; v_call: TRBV25-1; j_call: TRBJ1-5; d_call: -; cdr3_nt: TGTGCCAGCAGGGCCCAGGGAGGCAATCAGCCCCAGCATTTT; cdr3_aa: CASRAQGGNQPQHF
clone_size: -; cdr3_length: 15; v_call: TRBV7-6; j_call: TRBJ2-7; d_call: -; cdr3_nt: TGTGCCAGCAGCTTTACGTCGACAGGAGACTACGAGCAGTACTTC; cdr3_aa: CASSFTSTGDYEQYF
clone_size: -; cdr3_length: 14; v_call: TRBV25-1; j_call: TRBJ1-4; d_call: TRBD1; cdr3_nt: TGTGCCAGCAGTCAGGGGGCAACTAATGAAAAACTGTTTTTT; cdr3_aa: CASSQGATNEKLFF
clone_size: once; cdr3_length: 17; v_call: TRBV30; j_call: TRBJ2-3; d_call: -; cdr3_nt: TGTGCCTGGAGTGCCCTCCGCAGGGACCGAAACACAGATACGCAGTATTTT; cdr3_aa: CAWSALRRDRNTDTQYF
clone_size: once; cdr3_length: 15; v_call: TRBV6-5; j_call: TRBJ1-5; d_call: TRBD1; cdr3_nt: TGTGCCAGCAGTGTGACAGGGAATAGCAATCAGCCCCAGCATTTT; cdr3_aa: CASSVTGNSNQPQHF
clone_size: -; cdr3_length: 15; v_call: TRBV25-1; j_call: TRBJ1-5; d_call: -; cdr3_nt: TGTGCCAGCAGTGAATCCAGGGAGAGCAATCAGCCCCAGCATTTT; cdr3_aa: CASSESRESNQPQHF
clone_size: few; cdr3_length: 13; v_call: TRBV5-1; j_call: TRBJ1-2; d_call: -; cdr3_nt: TGCGCCAGCAGCCTGACAGCTACCTATGGCTACACCTTC; cdr3_aa: CASSLTATYGYTF
clone_size: -; cdr3_length: 14; v_call: TRBV11-1; j_call: TRBJ1-1; d_call: -; cdr3_nt: TGTGCCAGCAGCTTTGGCAGGGGGAACACTGAAGCTTTCTTT; cdr3_aa: CASSFGRGNTEAFF
clone_size: -; cdr3_length: 15; v_call: TRBV9; j_call: TRBJ2-2; d_call: -; cdr3_nt: TGTGCCAGCAGCGTAGTGGGAGCTAACACCGGGGAGCTGTTTTTT; cdr3_aa: CASSVVGANTGELFF
clone_size: few; cdr3_length: 17; v_call: TRBV7-9; j_call: TRBJ2-5; d_call: TRBD2; cdr3_nt: TGTGCCAGCACCGTCGACTGGGTAGGGAGGGTAGGGGAGACCCAGTACTTC; cdr3_aa: CASTVDWVGRVGETQYF
clone_size: -; cdr3_length: 14; v_call: TRBV19; j_call: TRBJ1-1; d_call: -; cdr3_nt: TGTGCCAGTAGTATCCTGGGGTTGGCGCCTGAAGCTTTCTTT; cdr3_aa: CASSILGLAPEAFF
clone_size: -; cdr3_length: 15; v_call: TRBV6-1; j_call: TRBJ2-7; d_call: -; cdr3_nt: TGTGCCAGCAGTTCACGGGACCACCTTTCCTACGAGCAGTACTTC; cdr3_aa: CASSSRDHLSYEQYF
clone_size: -; cdr3_length: 17; v_call: TRBV4-1; j_call: TRBJ2-3; d_call: TRBD2; cdr3_nt: TGCGCCAGCAGCCAAGCTACGGCGGGAGGAAGCACAGATACGCAGTATTTT; cdr3_aa: CASSQATAGGSTDTQYF
clone_size: -; cdr3_length: 14; v_call: TRBV2; j_call: TRBJ2-1; d_call: -; cdr3_nt: TGTGCCAGCAATCCAAGCGGGCCTTACAATGAGCAGTTCTTC; cdr3_aa: CASNPSGPYNEQFF
clone_size: -; cdr3_length: 14; v_call: TRBV23-1; j_call: TRBJ1-3; d_call: -; cdr3_nt: TGCGCCAGCAGTCAATCGGGGGCTGGAAACACCATATATTTT; cdr3_aa: CASSQSGAGNTIYF
clone_size: -; cdr3_length: 12; v_call: TRBV25-1; j_call: TRBJ1-2; d_call: TRBD1; cdr3_nt: TGTGCCAGCACTGGGACAGGGTATGGCTACACCTTC; cdr3_aa: CASTGTGYGYTF
clone_size: once; cdr3_length: 18; v_call: TRBV5-1; j_call: TRBJ2-1; d_call: TRBD2; cdr3_nt: TGCGCCAGCAGCTTTAGGACTAGCGGGGGTTGGCCCTACAATGAGCAGTTCTTC; cdr3_aa: CASSFRTSGGWPYNEQFF
clone_size: -; cdr3_length: 13; v_call: TRBV5-1; j_call: TRBJ2-7; d_call: -; cdr3_nt: TGCGCCAGCAGCTTGTCCGGGCCCTACGAGCAGTACTTC; cdr3_aa: CASSLSGPYEQYF
clone_size: -; cdr3_length: 18; v_call: TRBV5-5; j_call: TRBJ1-5; d_call: -; cdr3_nt: TGTGCCAGCAGCTTGACCGGGACACCTTTGGTAAGCAATCAGCCCCAGCATTTT; cdr3_aa: CASSLTGTPLVSNQPQHF
clone_size: -; cdr3_length: 13; v_call: TRBV19; j_call: TRBJ2-7; d_call: -; cdr3_nt: TGTGCCAGTAGTATAGACAGCTCCTACGAGCAGTACTTC; cdr3_aa: CASSIDSSYEQYF
clone_size: few; cdr3_length: 16; v_call: TRBV6-5; j_call: TRBJ2-4; d_call: -; cdr3_nt: TGTGCCAGCAGTTACTACGGGAGAGGGGCCAAAAACATTCAGTACTTC; cdr3_aa: CASSYYGRGAKNIQYF
clone_size: -; cdr3_length: 17; v_call: TRBV23-1; j_call: TRBJ2-4; d_call: TRBD2; cdr3_nt: TGCGCCAGCAGTCAATTGAGACTAGCGGGGAGCAAAAACATTCAGTACTTC; cdr3_aa: CASSQLRLAGSKNIQYF
clone_size: -; cdr3_length: 18; v_call: TRBV27; j_call: TRBJ1-5; d_call: -; cdr3_nt: TGTGCCAGCAGTCCCACACGGGACATCTTCTATAGCAATCAGCCCCAGCATTTT; cdr3_aa: CASSPTRDIFYSNQPQHF
clone_size: -; cdr3_length: 17; v_call: TRBV5-6; j_call: TRBJ2-7; d_call: -; cdr3_nt: TGTGCCAGCAGCACACCAGGGTTCCCGGATTCACCTTACGAGCAGTACTTC; cdr3_aa: CASSTPGFPDSPYEQYF
clone_size: -; cdr3_length: 15; v_call: TRBV4-2; j_call: TRBJ2-5; d_call: TRBD2; cdr3_nt: TGTGCCAGCAGCCAAGAGCGGGAGGGCCAAGAGACCCAGTACTTC; cdr3_aa: CASSQEREGQETQYF
clone_size: -; cdr3_length: 13; v_call: TRBV19; j_call: TRBJ2-7; d_call: TRBD2; cdr3_nt: TGTGCCAGTAGGACTAGCGGCTCCTACGAGCAGTACTTC; cdr3_aa: CASRTSGSYEQYF
clone_size: few; cdr3_length: 14; v_call: TRBV5-6; j_call: TRBJ1-5; d_call: -; cdr3_nt: TGTGCCAGCAGCCGACAGTATAGCAATCAGCCCCAGCATTTT; cdr3_aa: CASSRQYSNQPQHF
clone_size: -; cdr3_length: 18; v_call: TRBV7-9; j_call: TRBJ2-6; d_call: -; cdr3_nt: TGTGCCAGCAGCTTAACTATGGACAAAGCCTCTGGGGCCAACGTCCTGACTTTC; cdr3_aa: CASSLTMDKASGANVLTF
clone_size: -; cdr3_length: 15; v_call: TRBV25-1; j_call: TRBJ2-5; d_call: TRBD2; cdr3_nt: TGTGCCAGCAGTCCCGGGGGAGGGAAAGGAGAGACCCAGTACTTC; cdr3_aa: CASSPGGGKGETQYF
clone_size: -; cdr3_length: 16; v_call: TRBV7-3; j_call: TRBJ2-5; d_call: TRBD2; cdr3_nt: TGTGCCAGCAGCCCATACCTAGCGGGGGGGCGAAAGACCCAGTACTTC; cdr3_aa: CASSPYLAGGRKTQYF
clone_size: once; cdr3_length: 18; v_call: TRBV25-1; j_call: TRBJ2-6; d_call: TRBD1; cdr3_nt: TGTGCCAGCAGTGAAAACGGAAAGGGGGCCTCTGGGGCCAACGTCCTGACTTTC; cdr3_aa: CASSENGKGASGANVLTF
clone_size: -; cdr3_length: 16; v_call: TRBV5-5; j_call: TRBJ2-6; d_call: -; cdr3_nt: TGTGCCAGCAGCTTGGTCGGGGGCTCTGGGGCCAACGTCCTGACTTTC; cdr3_aa: CASSLVGGSGANVLTF
clone_size: few; cdr3_length: 14; v_call: TRBV27; j_call: TRBJ2-5; d_call: -; cdr3_nt: TGTGCCACTACACACCGAGACGGGGGTGGGACCCAGTACTTC; cdr3_aa: CATTHRDGGGTQYF
clone_size: -; cdr3_length: 16; v_call: TRBV9; j_call: TRBJ2-2; d_call: TRBD2; cdr3_nt: TGTGCCAGCAGCGTAGGGCTAGCGGGCTACGACGGGGAGCTGTTTTTT; cdr3_aa: CASSVGLAGYDGELFF